One and the same sample provided the 27 T cell receptor beta chains below, sequenced in a study of PD-L1 blockade in urothelial cancer. Assay used: immunoSEQ multiplex PCR; TCRdb lists only in-frame clones, some missing. The sample holds approximately 100,000 clones, around 85% seen once. Sequenced material: PBMCs, taken around atezolizumab (anti-PD-L1) treatment. All receptors derive from a man aged 45 to 65 with urothelial cancer.

This clone appeared a single time. The gene calls are TRBV11-3 and TRBJ2-2, with no clear D. This CDR3 is 16 amino acids long. Trimming removed 4 bases from V and 1 base from J, with 13 bases in between. Germline V gene sequence: CDR1 SGHNT, CDR2 YENEEA. CDR3: CASSSSGEVNTGELFF. DNA of the CDR3: TGTGCCAGCAGCTCATCCGGCGAGGTGAACACCGGGGAGCTGTTTTTT.

This chain joins TRBV7-2 and TRBJ2-7, with D unclear. The V gene lost 1 base and the J gene lost 3 bases, with 13 bases spanning the gap. The germline V gene has CDR1 SGHTA and CDR2 FQGNSA. This CDR3 region has 15 residues. CDR3 protein: CASSLGNARIYEQYF. The CDR3 region has the DNA TGTGCCAGCAGCTTAGGTAACGCCAGAATCTACGAGCAGTACTTC.

The gene calls are TRBV5-5 and TRBJ2-2, with D possibly TRBD1 on 5 matching bases. The CDR3 totals 20 residues. Germline CDR1 SGHKS, CDR2 YYEKEE (reference sequence). V lost 5 bases and J lost 4, with 30 bases in between. This CDR3 reads CASRRYLPLYPIRGTGELFF. CDR3 nucleotides: TGTGCCAGCAGGCGTTATCTTCCCCTTTATCCAATTAGGGGCACCGGGGAGCTGTTTTTT.

V and J are TRBV4-1 and TRBJ2-3; 11 bases align to TRBD2. The CDR3 covers 19 residues. Germline values: CDR1 MGHRA, CDR2 YSYEKL. J was trimmed by 2 bases and V by 1 base; bases with no gene match: 11. For the CDR3, the DNA is TGCGCCAGCAGCCAAGGGGGACTAGCGGAGCCAAGACCCACAGATACGCAGTATTTT. It specifies CASSQGGLAEPRPTDTQYF.

The CDR3, as DNA: TGTGCCAGCAGTTTTGTGGACATGAACACTGAAGCTTTCTTT. It specifies CASSFVDMNTEAFF. The chain couples TRBV28 to TRBJ1-1; perhaps TRBD1 as D (5 bases). Germline-derived CDR1 and CDR2 are MDHEN and SYDVKM. The CDR3 is made up of 14 amino acids. V gave up 3 bases and J gave up 0 bases, with 8 bases separating them.

The chain recombines TRBV5-1 with TRBJ2-5; 9 nucleotides line up with TRBD1. The germline CDR1 and CDR2 sequences are SGHRS and YFSETQ. This CDR3 is built from 14 residues. J lost 5 bases, V lost 4 bases, and 6 bases had no gene match. The CDR3 coding sequence is TGCGCCAGCAGCCTGGACAGGGGAGAGGAGACCCAGTACTTC. Translated: CASSLDRGEETQYF.

This rearrangement joins TRBV6-1 to TRBJ1-4; 7 bases are shared with TRBD1. The germline V gene has CDR1 MNHNS and CDR2 SASEGT. J lost 5 bases, V lost 6 bases, and 6 bases had no gene match. The CDR3 totals 14 residues. CDR3 sequence (DNA): TGTGCCAGCAGAAGGACAGGACGGAATGAAAAACTGTTTTTT. This translates into CASRRTGRNEKLFF.

The chain recombines TRBV27 with TRBJ2-7, with 7 bases identical to TRBD2. CDR3 length: 15 residues. V was clipped by 0 bases and J by 2 bases; unmatched bases: 4. In germline, CDR1 is MNHEY, CDR2 SMNVEV (reference sequence). CDR3 amino acids: CASSLSGLETYEQYF. In DNA, the CDR3 is TGTGCCAGCAGTTTATCCGGACTAGAGACCTACGAGCAGTACTTC.

This clone has just a few counts. The chain recombines TRBV30 with TRBJ1-1; no firm D call. The CDR3 totals 13 residues. Trimming left V 1 base short and J 1 base short, with 7 bases between. Germline V gene data show CDR1 as GTSNPN and CDR2 as SVGIG (reference sequence). Written as DNA, the CDR3 is TGTGCCTGGAGTGAGCAGGCGAACACTGAAGCTTTCTTT. Amino acid sequence: CAWSEQANTEAFF.

V usage is TRBV28 and J usage is TRBJ1-1; no firm D call. From germline, CDR1 is MDHEN and CDR2 SYDVKM. The CDR3 is made up of 14 amino acids. The V end was cut by 3 bases, the J end by 0 bases, with 8 bases between. In nucleotides, the CDR3 is TGTGCCAGCAGTTTCAGGCAGTTGAACACTGAAGCTTTCTTT. Amino acids: CASSFRQLNTEAFF. The whole variable domain, filled in from reference TRBV28 and TRBJ1-1, reads DVKVTQSSRYLVKRTGEKVFLECVQDMDHENMFWYRQDPGLGLRLIYFSYDVKMKEKGDIPEGYSVSREKKERFSLILESASTNQTSMYLCASSFRQLNTEAFFGQGTRLTVV.

The genes are TRBV7-9 and TRBJ2-3; 9 positions agree with TRBD2. Per the germline V gene, CDR1 is SEHNR and CDR2 is FQNEAQ (reference sequence). Trimming removed 5 bases from V and 2 bases from J; junction bases left unmatched: 11. The CDR3 runs to 17 residues. Here the CDR3 DNA reads TGTGCCAGCAGCCCGCTCCCGAGCGGGAGGTTCACAGATACGCAGTATTTT. Translating gives CASSPLPSGRFTDTQYF.

The gene calls are TRBV6-1 and TRBJ2-2; TRBD1 is a possible D gene (5 bases). The CDR3 sequence is 13 residues long. V shed 6 bases and J shed 3 bases, with 8 bases lying between them. Per the germline V gene, CDR1 is MNHNS and CDR2 is SASEGT. CDR3 amino acids: CASRGLDTGELFF. CDR3 coding DNA: TGTGCCAGCAGGGGGCTGGACACCGGGGAGCTGTTTTTT.

This clone was counted between two and nine times. The chain combines TRBV6-1 with TRBJ2-2, with 7 bases identical to TRBD2. Germline lookup yields CDR1 MNHNS and CDR2 SASEGT. This CDR3 is 14 amino acids long. V was pared by 5 bases and J by 6 bases, with 6 bases of the junction left unmatched. CDR3 nucleotides: TGTGCCAGCAGTCCGACTAGCAGTGCCGGGGAGCTGTTTTTT. It yields the protein CASSPTSSAGELFF.

The chain has TRBV30 and TRBJ2-3, with 9 bases matching TRBD1. J lost 6 bases, V lost 3 bases, and 4 bases had no gene match. Germline CDR1 and CDR2: GTSNPN and SVGIG (reference sequence). The CDR3 has 13 amino acids. The CDR3 spells CAWSLQGADTQYF. CDR3 DNA: TGTGCCTGGAGCTTACAGGGGGCCGATACGCAGTATTTT. The complete variable domain, with remaining parts taken from reference TRBV30 and TRBJ2-3, reads SQTIHQWPATLVQPVGSPLSLECTVEGTSNPNLYWYRQAAGRGLQLLFYSVGIGQISSEVPQNLSASRPQDRQFILSSKKLLLSDSGFYLCAWSLQGADTQYFGPGTRLTVL.

The chain has TRBV18 and TRBJ1-5, with unresolved D. Trimming pared 2 bases from V and 5 bases from J, leaving 13 bases between. The CDR3 covers 15 residues. The germline V gene has CDR1 KGHSH and CDR2 LQKENI. The CDR3 is CASSPKQSPDQPQHF. CDR3 nucleotides: TGTGCCAGCTCACCAAAACAGTCCCCCGATCAGCCCCAGCATTTT.

The chain uses TRBV7-9 and TRBJ2-1, with 11 bases lining up with TRBD2. The germline V gene has CDR1 SEHNR and CDR2 FQNEAQ (reference sequence). The CDR3 has 16 amino acids. The junction had 12 bases not matched to a gene; V was cut back by 7 bases and J by 7 bases. CDR3 loop: CASTKGVTSGKNEQFF. CDR3 nucleotide sequence: TGTGCCAGCACCAAAGGGGTGACTAGCGGGAAGAATGAGCAGTTCTTC.

The chain employs TRBV19 and TRBJ2-7, with D perhaps matching TRBD1 (7 bases). The CDR3 runs 17 residues. Germline CDR1 and CDR2: LNHDA and SQIVND (reference sequence). V lost 0 bases, J lost 0 bases, and 15 bases lay in between. CDR3 protein: CASSIDFGGTASYEQYF. For the CDR3, the DNA is TGTGCCAGTAGTATAGATTTTGGAGGGACAGCCTCCTACGAGCAGTACTTC. Supplemented by reference TRBV19 and TRBJ2-7, the full variable domain reads DGGITQSPKYLFRKEGQNVTLSCEQNLNHDAMYWYRQDPGQGLRLIYYSQIVNDFQKGDIAEGYSVSREKKESFPLTVTSAQKNPTAFYLCASSIDFGGTASYEQYFGPGTRLTVT.

The chain carries TRBV28 and TRBJ2-1; 7 bases line up with TRBD2. V shed 3 bases, J shed 10 bases, and the junction held 3 bases outside the gene matches. There are 12 residues in the CDR3. Germline V gene sequence: CDR1 MDHEN, CDR2 SYDVKM. The CDR3 loop is CASSLGGVEQFF. The CDR3 nucleotides are TGTGCCAGCAGTTTGGGGGGGGTCGAGCAGTTCTTC.

J is TRBJ2-5 and V is TRBV7-9; 7 nucleotides line up with TRBD2. This CDR3 is built from 15 residues. V dropped 2 bases and J dropped 2; count of bases not matched to a gene: 5. Germline CDR1 SEHNR, CDR2 FQNEAQ (reference sequence). CDR3 sequence: CASSLTASGQETQYF. CDR3 bases: TGTGCCAGCAGCTTAACGGCTAGCGGACAAGAGACCCAGTACTTC.

This clone showed up just once. The rearrangement links TRBV14 to TRBJ1-1, with D maybe TRBD1 (5 bases). CDR3 length: 13 amino acids. Germline lookup yields CDR1 SGHDN and CDR2 FVKESK. V shed 2 bases and J shed 7 bases, with 11 bases lying between them. The CDR3 sequence: CASSQPGWNEAFF. The CDR3 region has the DNA TGTGCCAGCAGCCAACCAGGGTGGAATGAAGCTTTCTTT.

The chain has TRBV30 and TRBJ2-5; D not resolved. CDR1 is GTSNPN and CDR2 is SVGIG in the germline V gene (reference sequence). The germline V and J ends were trimmed by 4 bases and 2 bases, with 14 bases remaining between them. The CDR3 has 14 residues. The CDR3 sequence: CAWTGRPRQETQYF. CDR3 coding DNA: TGTGCCTGGACCGGCCGCCCTAGGCAAGAGACCCAGTACTTC. Complete variable domain (other parts from reference TRBV30 and TRBJ2-5): SQTIHQWPATLVQPVGSPLSLECTVEGTSNPNLYWYRQAAGRGLQLLFYSVGIGQISSEVPQNLSASRPQDRQFILSSKKLLLSDSGFYLCAWTGRPRQETQYFGPGTRLLVL.

For the CDR3, the DNA is TGTGCCAGCAGTACGGGACTGAGTAATGAAAAACTGTTTTTT. Protein: CASSTGLSNEKLFF. This chain joins TRBV7-2 and TRBJ1-4, with D tentatively TRBD1 (5 bases). V was cut by 6 bases and J by 4 bases, with 12 bases left in between. The CDR3 is 14 amino acids. Germline CDR1 and CDR2: SGHTA and FQGNSA. The entire variable domain, with the rest obtained from reference TRBV7-2 and TRBJ1-4, is as follows: GAGVSQSPSNKVTEKGKDVELRCDPISGHTALYWYRQSLGQGLEFLIYFQGNSAPDKSGLPSDRFSAERTGGSVSTLTIQRTQQEDSAVYLCASSTGLSNEKLFFGSGTQLSVL.

J is TRBJ2-7 and V is TRBV18; D is unclear. V lost 3 bases and J lost 2, with 8 bases in between. This CDR3 has 13 residues. Germline V CDR1 and CDR2: KGHSH, LQKENI. The CDR3 bases are TGTGCCAGCTCACCGAGCGCAACCTACGAGCAGTACTTC. Protein sequence: CASSPSATYEQYF.

Only one count was recorded for this clone. This sequence joins TRBV19 and TRBJ2-1; 13 bases map to TRBD2. The length of the CDR3 is 19 residues. Looked up from germline, CDR1 is LNHDA and CDR2 is SQIVND (reference sequence). V was clipped by 6 bases and J by 1 base; unmatched bases: 12. CDR3 coding DNA: TGTGCCAGTAGGGAACTAGCGGGAGGGCATGTGGGGTCCTACAATGAGCAGTTCTTC. It is translated as CASRELAGGHVGSYNEQFF.

The chain joins TRBV6-1 to TRBJ2-7, with D perhaps TRBD2 (6 bases). The germline gives CDR1 MNHNS, CDR2 SASEGT. Trimming left V 1 base short and J 0 bases short, with 7 bases between. This CDR3 has 14 amino acids. CDR3 nucleotide sequence: TGTGCCAGCAGTGAAGGCGGGGACTCCTACGAGCAGTACTTC. Its translation: CASSEGGDSYEQYF.

This clone was seen just once. V gene TRBV18 combines with J gene TRBJ2-7, with a tentative D call TRBD1 (5 bases). The V and J ends lost 1 base and 3 bases respectively, with 16 bases between them. Germline CDR1 and CDR2: KGHSH and LQKENI. The CDR3 spans 16 residues. The DNA for the CDR3 is TGTGCCAGCTCACCACTCCCCCAGGGTCATTTCTACGAGCAGTACTTC. This encodes CASSPLPQGHFYEQYF.

The rearrangement links TRBV30 to TRBJ1-3; possibly TRBD1 for D (5 bases). Germline V gives CDR1 GTSNPN, CDR2 SVGIG (reference sequence). Trimming removed 1 base from V and 2 bases from J, with 12 bases in between. The CDR3 length is 15 residues. In DNA form, the CDR3 reads TGTGCCTGGAGTGGAGACAGAGCTGCTGGAAACACCATATATTTT. Translating it yields CAWSGDRAAGNTIYF.